This T cell receptor (beta chain) was sequenced in a study of blood T cells in healthy people across ages. Alongside a J-beta primer mix, a sample-barcoded 5' primer served in a second PCR lasting roughly 7 to 11 cycles. TCRdb independently ran MiXCR on the 5' RACE reads; one entry per CDR3 protein. Here the sample spans over 950,000 distinct CDR3 sequences, approximately 38% being singletons. This clonotype showed up just a few times. V dropped 1 base and J dropped 5 bases, with 16 bases sitting between them. The CDR3 has 16 residues. The germline gives CDR1 MGHRA, CDR2 YSYEKL. Sequenced material: blood. The receptor was isolated from a young man in good health. V usage is TRBV4-1 and J usage is TRBJ2-3; perhaps TRBD2 as D (6 bases). This chain's CDR3 is CASSQAPRGFRDTQYF. CDR3 sequence (DNA): TGCGCCAGCAGCCAAGCTCCCCGGGGGTTCAGAGATACGCAGTATTTT.